These 12 T cell receptor beta chains were sequenced from one sample in a study of T cell changes during pregnancy in multiple sclerosis (dated by TCRdb to about 2019). The receptor library was made with the immunoSEQ multiplex PCR assay. TCRdb mirrors the immuneACCESS table, restricted to in-frame sequences. Some clones are absent from its copies; in checked studies, under half trace to an unresolved V gene, and the reason for the others is unknown. The sample table holds around 22,000 clones, of which about 89% were seen once. 0.5% to 0.8% of the sample lies in the top ten. The sample in question was CD4+ T cells from peripheral blood mononuclear cells, obtained after pregnancy. The receptors were sampled from a female donor in good health, enrolled as a control in a pregnancy study.

The V call is TRBV7-8, the J call TRBJ2-1; 7 nucleotides line up with TRBD1. CDR3 length equals 15 residues. Unmatched junction bases numbered 12, after V lost 4 bases and J lost 9 bases. Looked up from germline, CDR1 is SGHVS and CDR2 is FQNEAQ. CDR3 sequence reads: CASSSLLTGIPEQFF. Written as DNA, the CDR3 is TGTGCCAGCAGCTCCCTCTTGACAGGGATTCCTGAGCAGTTCTTC.

This chain joins TRBV28 and TRBJ2-1; D gene ambiguous. V was clipped by 7 bases and J by 1 base, with 23 bases between them. The CDR3 is made up of 18 amino acids. Germline V CDR1 and CDR2: MDHEN, SYDVKM. CDR3 protein: CASIPQLLELKSYNEQFF. CDR3 nucleotides: TGTGCCAGCATACCCCAACTCCTGGAACTAAAGTCCTACAATGAGCAGTTCTTC.

V usage is TRBV2 and J usage is TRBJ1-1; 7 bases agree with TRBD1. With V trimmed by 10 bases and J by 4 bases, 9 bases remained unmatched. In germline, CDR1 is SNHLY, CDR2 FYNNEI. The CDR3 covers 13 residues. The CDR3 spells CATTSDRATEAFF. The CDR3 DNA reads TGTGCCACCACCTCCGACAGGGCCACTGAAGCTTTCTTT.

This chain connects TRBV10-3 to TRBJ2-7; 10 bases map to TRBD2. CDR3 length: 13 residues. V trimming: 7 bases; J trimming: 5 bases; junction bases outside the gene matches: 5. Germline V lookup: CDR1 ENHRY, CDR2 SYGVKD. The CDR3 reads CAIKASGSHEQYF. The CDR3 DNA reads TGTGCCATCAAGGCTAGCGGGAGCCACGAGCAGTACTTC.

The rearrangement links TRBV7-9 to TRBJ2-7; possible D gene TRBD2, 6 bases. CDR1 SEHNR and CDR2 FQNEAQ come from the germline V gene (reference sequence). V was trimmed by 1 base and J by 4 bases, leaving 8 bases between them. CDR3 length equals 13 residues. CDR3 DNA: TGTGCCAGCAGCTTAGTTGGGGGGTACGAGCAGTACTTC. It translates to CASSLVGGYEQYF.

The chain has TRBV18 and TRBJ2-6; 10 bases fit TRBD2. The V segment lost 6 bases and the J segment 3 bases; nucleotides outside the gene matches: 5. Germline CDR1 KGHSH, CDR2 LQKENI. The CDR3 spans 16 residues. This CDR3 reads CASSQRGGSGANVLTF. Written as DNA, the CDR3 is TGTGCCAGCTCTCAGCGGGGGGGCAGTGGGGCCAACGTCCTGACTTTC.

V gene TRBV29-1 combines with J gene TRBJ2-3; possible D gene TRBD1, 6 bases. V was clipped by 6 bases and J by 0 bases, with 13 bases between them. The CDR3 is 14 residues long. Germline CDR1 and CDR2: SQVTM and ANQGSEA. The CDR3 DNA is TGCAGCGTCGGTTCAGGGGCTAGCACAGATACGCAGTATTTT. This gives the protein CSVGSGASTDTQYF.

The rearrangement joins TRBV28 to TRBJ2-5; TRBD2 matches at 8 bases. Germline CDR1 is MDHEN and CDR2 is SYDVKM. The ends lost 6 bases at V and 4 bases at J; junction bases unmatched: 7. CDR3 length: 14 residues. CDR3 DNA sequence: TGTGCCAGCAGCGCGGGGGGAGCGATAGAGACCCAGTACTTC. Translated: CASSAGGAIETQYF.

The gene calls are TRBV7-2 and TRBJ2-1, with D possibly matching TRBD2 (5 bases). V was clipped by 2 bases and J by 4 bases, with 15 bases between them. Germline V gene lookup returns CDR1 SGHTA and CDR2 FQGNSA. This CDR3 has 16 amino acids. This chain's CDR3 is CASSLSPGSAYNEQFF. The CDR3 region has the DNA TGTGCCAGCAGCTTATCTCCGGGATCGGCATACAATGAGCAGTTCTTC.

This chain connects TRBV5-6 to TRBJ1-2; weak D call: TRBD1 (6 bases). Trimming shortened V by 1 base and J by 8 bases, and 18 bases separated the two germline ends. The CDR3 contains 15 residues. Germline CDR1 is SGHDT and CDR2 is YYEEEE. The CDR3, as DNA: TGTGCCAGCAGCTTGTCGGGGGGCAAGGCATGGGGCTACACCTTC. It is translated as CASSLSGGKAWGYTF. The full variable domain, in which reference TRBV5-6 and TRBJ1-2 provide the parts outside the CDR3, is DAGVTQSPTHLIKTRGQQVTLRCSPKSGHDTVSWYQQALGQGPQFIFQYYEEEERQRGNFPDRFSGHQFPNYSSELNVNALLLGDSALYLCASSLSGGKAWGYTFGSGTRLTVV.

This chain uses TRBV28 with TRBJ2-1; the match to TRBD2 covers 10 bases. CDR3 length: 16 residues. CDR1 MDHEN and CDR2 SYDVKM come from the germline V gene. The trim removed 7 bases at V and 5 bases at J, leaving 11 bases unmatched. CDR3: CASTDPLLAGDNEQFF. CDR3 nucleotide sequence: TGTGCCAGCACCGACCCCCTGCTAGCGGGAGACAATGAGCAGTTCTTC.

The V call is TRBV7-2, the J call TRBJ2-7; D remains ambiguous. Germline V lookup: CDR1 SGHTA, CDR2 FQGNSA. The V end lost 5 bases, the J end lost 0 bases, and 14 bases lay between the germline ends. The CDR3 contains 15 residues. CDR3 sequence reads: CASSPQSASSYEQYF. The CDR3, as DNA: TGTGCCAGCAGCCCACAGAGTGCCAGCTCCTACGAGCAGTACTTC.